Listed below are T cell receptor beta chains from one sample, sequenced in a study of OX40 agonist ivuxolimab in advanced cancers. Repertoires were generated with immunoSEQ multiplex PCR, while TCRdb's copy carries only in-frame clones and drops some. The sample lists under 150,000 clones; 90% were seen once. The material was CD4+ or CD8+ T cells sorted from blood, obtained in a trial of the OX40 agonist ivuxolimab. The origin of the receptors is an adult with an advanced solid tumor such as melanoma, head and neck, liver or kidney cancer. Both conserved end residues are trimmed from each CDR3.

TRBV5-6,ASSLGQGDGYT
TRBV18,ASSLFFTGTDTGELF
TRBV6-6,ASSYSPRREGYEQY
TRBV7-9,ASSLAVNEAF
TRBV13,ASSFRTTEGTQY
TRBV5-4,ASSVATSDTGELF
TRBV14,ASSQPLVGEQY
TRBV13,ASSPRLAGDRGNEQF
TRBV14,ASSPQARFTRGGYT
TRBV7-2,ASSPGDYEQF
TRBV28,ASSRLIVAGELF
TRBV7-2,ASSASSLTGYEQY
TRBV14,ASSRRLTGDAF